This entry describes one T cell receptor (beta chain). The antigen is unknown. The data derive from a study of T cell repertoires in aging, cancer and after chemotherapy. This CDR3 has 14 residues. V lost 5 bases, J lost 3 bases, and 12 bases lay in between. Germline lookup yields CDR1 SGHRS and CDR2 YFSETQ. Whole-study findings and limits: Age-matched healthy donors had significantly more diverse, less clonal blood TCR repertoires than untreated cancer patients. Median generation probability rose over the chemotherapy interval in each cancer cohort, suggesting rebound thymic output.

A mixed TRB-A/B primer pool amplified rearranged TRB by multiplex touch-down PCR. TCRdb redid the calling of the multiplex PCR reads with MiXCR, one entry per CDR3 protein. The table includes around 5,300 distinct CDR3 sequences, around 26% detected once. The template was genomic DNA from peripheral blood, not RNA. Sequenced material: blood. This receptor was obtained from a human donor in good health. The rearrangement links TRBV5-1 to TRBJ1-5, with a possible D match to TRBD1 (6 bases). CDR3 region: CASSQDSLNQPQHF. The CDR3 nucleotides read TGCGCCAGCAGTCAGGACAGCCTCAATCAGCCCCAGCATTTT.